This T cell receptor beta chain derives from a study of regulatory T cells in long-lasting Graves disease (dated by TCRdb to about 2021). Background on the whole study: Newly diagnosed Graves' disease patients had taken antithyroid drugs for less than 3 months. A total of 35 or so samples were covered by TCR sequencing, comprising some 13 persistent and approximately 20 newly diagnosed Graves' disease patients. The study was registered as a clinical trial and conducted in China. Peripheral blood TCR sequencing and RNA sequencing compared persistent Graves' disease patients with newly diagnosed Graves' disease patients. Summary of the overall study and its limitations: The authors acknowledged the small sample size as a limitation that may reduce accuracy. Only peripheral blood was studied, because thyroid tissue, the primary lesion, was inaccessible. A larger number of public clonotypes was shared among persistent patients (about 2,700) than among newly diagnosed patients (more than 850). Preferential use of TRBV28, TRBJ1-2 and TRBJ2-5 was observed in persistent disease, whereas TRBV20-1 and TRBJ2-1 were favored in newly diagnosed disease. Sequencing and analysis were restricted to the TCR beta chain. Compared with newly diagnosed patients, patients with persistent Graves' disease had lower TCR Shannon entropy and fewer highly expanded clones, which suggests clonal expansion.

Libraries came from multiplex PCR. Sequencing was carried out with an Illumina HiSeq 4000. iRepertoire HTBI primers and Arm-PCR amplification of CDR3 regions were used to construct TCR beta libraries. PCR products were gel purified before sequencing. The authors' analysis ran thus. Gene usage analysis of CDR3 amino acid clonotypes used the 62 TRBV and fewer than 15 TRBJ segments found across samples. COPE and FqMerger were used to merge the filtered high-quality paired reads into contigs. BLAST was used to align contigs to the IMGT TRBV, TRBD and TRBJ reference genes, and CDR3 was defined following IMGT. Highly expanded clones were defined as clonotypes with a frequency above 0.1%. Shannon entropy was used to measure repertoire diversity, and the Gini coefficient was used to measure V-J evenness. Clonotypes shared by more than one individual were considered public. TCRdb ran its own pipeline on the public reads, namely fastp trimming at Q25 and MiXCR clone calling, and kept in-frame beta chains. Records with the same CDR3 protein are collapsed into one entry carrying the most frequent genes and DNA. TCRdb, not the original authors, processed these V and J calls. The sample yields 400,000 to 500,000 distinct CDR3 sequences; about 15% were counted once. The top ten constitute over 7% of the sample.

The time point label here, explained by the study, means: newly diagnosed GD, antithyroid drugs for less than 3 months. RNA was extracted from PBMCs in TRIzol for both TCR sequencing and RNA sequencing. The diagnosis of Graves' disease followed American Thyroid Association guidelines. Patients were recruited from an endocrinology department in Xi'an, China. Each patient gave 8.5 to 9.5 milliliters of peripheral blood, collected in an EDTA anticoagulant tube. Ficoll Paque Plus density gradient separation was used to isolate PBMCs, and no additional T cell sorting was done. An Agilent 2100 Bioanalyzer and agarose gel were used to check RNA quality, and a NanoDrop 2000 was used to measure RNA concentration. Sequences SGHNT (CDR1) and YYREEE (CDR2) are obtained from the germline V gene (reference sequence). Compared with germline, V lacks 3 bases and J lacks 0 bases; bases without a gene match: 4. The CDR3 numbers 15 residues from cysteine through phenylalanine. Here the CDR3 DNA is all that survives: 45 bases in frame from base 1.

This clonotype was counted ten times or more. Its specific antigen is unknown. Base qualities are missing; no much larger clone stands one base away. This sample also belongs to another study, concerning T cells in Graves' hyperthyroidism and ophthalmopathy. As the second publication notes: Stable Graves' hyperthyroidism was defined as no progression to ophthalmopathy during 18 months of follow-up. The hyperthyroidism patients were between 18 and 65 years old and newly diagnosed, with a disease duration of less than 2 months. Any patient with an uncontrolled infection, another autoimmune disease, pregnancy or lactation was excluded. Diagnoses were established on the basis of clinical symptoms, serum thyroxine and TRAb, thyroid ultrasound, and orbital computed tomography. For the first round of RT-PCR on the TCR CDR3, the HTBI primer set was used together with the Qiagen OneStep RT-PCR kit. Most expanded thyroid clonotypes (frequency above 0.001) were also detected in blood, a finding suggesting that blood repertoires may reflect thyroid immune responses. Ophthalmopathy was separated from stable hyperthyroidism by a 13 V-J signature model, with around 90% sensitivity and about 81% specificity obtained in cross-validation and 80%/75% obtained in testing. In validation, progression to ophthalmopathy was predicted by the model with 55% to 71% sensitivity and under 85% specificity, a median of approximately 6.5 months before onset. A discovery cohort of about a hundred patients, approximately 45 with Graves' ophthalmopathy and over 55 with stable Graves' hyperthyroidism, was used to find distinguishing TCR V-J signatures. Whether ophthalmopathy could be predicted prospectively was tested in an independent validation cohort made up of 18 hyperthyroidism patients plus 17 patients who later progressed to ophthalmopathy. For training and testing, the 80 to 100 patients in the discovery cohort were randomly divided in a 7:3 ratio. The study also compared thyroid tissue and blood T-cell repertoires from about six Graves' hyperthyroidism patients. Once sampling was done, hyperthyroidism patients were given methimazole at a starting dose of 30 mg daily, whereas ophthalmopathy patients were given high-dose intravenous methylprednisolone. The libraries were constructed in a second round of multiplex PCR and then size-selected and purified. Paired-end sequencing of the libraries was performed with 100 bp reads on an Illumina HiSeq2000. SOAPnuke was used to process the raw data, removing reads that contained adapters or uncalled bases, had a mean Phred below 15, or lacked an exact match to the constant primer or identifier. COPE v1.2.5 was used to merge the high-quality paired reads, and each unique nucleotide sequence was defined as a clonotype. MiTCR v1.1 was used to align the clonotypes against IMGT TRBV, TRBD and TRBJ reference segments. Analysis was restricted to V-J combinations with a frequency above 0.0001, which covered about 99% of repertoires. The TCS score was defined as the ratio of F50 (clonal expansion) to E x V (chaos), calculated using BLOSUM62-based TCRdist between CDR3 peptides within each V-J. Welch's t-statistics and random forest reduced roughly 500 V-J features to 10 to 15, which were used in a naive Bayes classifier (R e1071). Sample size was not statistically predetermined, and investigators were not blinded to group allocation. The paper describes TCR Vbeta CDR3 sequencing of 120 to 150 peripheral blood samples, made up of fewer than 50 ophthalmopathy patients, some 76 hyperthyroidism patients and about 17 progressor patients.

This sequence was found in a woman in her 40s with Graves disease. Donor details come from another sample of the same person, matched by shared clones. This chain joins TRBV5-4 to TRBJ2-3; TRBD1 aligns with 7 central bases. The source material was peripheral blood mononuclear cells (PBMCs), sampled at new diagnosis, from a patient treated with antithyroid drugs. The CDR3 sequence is CASSSDRESTDTQYF. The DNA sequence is TGTGCCAGCAGCTCCGACAGGGAAAGCACAGATACGCAGTATTTT. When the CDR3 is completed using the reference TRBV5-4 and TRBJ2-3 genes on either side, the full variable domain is ETGVTQSPTHLIKTRGQQVTLRCSSQSGHNTVSWYQQALGQGPQFIFQYYREEENGRGNFPPRFSGLQFPNYSSELNVNALELDDSALYLCASSSDRESTDTQYFGPGTRLTVL.